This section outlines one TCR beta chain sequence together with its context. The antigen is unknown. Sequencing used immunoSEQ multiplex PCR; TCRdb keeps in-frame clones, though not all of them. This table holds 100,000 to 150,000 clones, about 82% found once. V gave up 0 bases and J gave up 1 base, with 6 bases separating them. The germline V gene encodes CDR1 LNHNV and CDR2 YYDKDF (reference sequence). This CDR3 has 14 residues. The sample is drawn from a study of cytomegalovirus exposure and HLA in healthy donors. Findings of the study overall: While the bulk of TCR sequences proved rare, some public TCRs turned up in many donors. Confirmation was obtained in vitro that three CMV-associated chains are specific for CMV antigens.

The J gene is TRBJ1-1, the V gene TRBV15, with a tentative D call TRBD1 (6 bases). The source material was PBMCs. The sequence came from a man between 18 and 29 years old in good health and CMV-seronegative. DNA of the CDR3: TGTGCCACCAGCAGAGACAGGGGGAACACTGAAGCTTTCTTT. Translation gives CATSRDRGNTEAFF.